This TCR beta chain was captured by sequencing in a study of shared clonotypes between healthy human individuals. This clone appeared once. Its specificity is not known. The junction shows a germline mismatch at one end, possibly a read error. Naive-designated CD8 cells lacked CD45RO, were positively enriched for CCR7, and omitted terminally differentiated effector memory CD45RA+ cells. TCRdb's copy holds only in-frame clones and misses some; the assay was immunoSEQ multiplex PCR. Among roughly 590,000 clones, about 95% were seen once, and the ten largest hold 0.095% to 0.12%. The length of the CDR3 is 14 residues. Germline-derived CDR1 and CDR2 are SGDLS and YYNGEE. Whole-study results and caveats: A generally larger estimated richness was seen in naive subsets than in memory subsets. Investigators expected sequencing depth to affect clonotype sharing among donors.

This clonotype was obtained from a woman aged 25 to 45 in good health. The sequencing input was naive CD8+ T cells sorted from blood. The chain joins TRBV9 to TRBJ1-2; D ambiguous. Written as DNA, the CDR3 is TGTGCCAACAGCGTAGATGCAAGGGCCAATGGCTACACCTTC. It is translated as CANSVDARANGYTF. The full variable domain, its missing parts supplied by reference TRBV9 and TRBJ1-2, is DSGVTQTPKHLITATGQRVTLRCSPRSGDLSVYWYQQSLDQGLQFLIQYYNGEERAKGNILERFSAQQFPDLHSELNLSSLELGDSALYFCANSVDARANGYTFGSGTRLTVV.